Included here is one T cell receptor (beta chain) sequence, with context. Its antigen is as yet unknown. Healthy bone marrow donors made up the cohort. Trimming stripped 5 bases from V and 3 bases from J, with 17 bases between. The length of the CDR3 is 15 residues. CDR1 and CDR2 from the germline V gene are MNHEY and SMNVEV (reference sequence). These data are taken from a study of cytomegalovirus exposure and HLA in healthy donors. General study results and limits: The majority of TCR sequences were rare, yet some public TCRs appeared in many donors. Reports indicate that TCR beta sequences accurately predicted the HLA-A and HLA-B alleles of most subjects.

The PCR was carried out with 60 Vbeta primers and 13 Jbeta primers. TCRdb's copy holds only in-frame clones and misses some; the assay was immunoSEQ multiplex PCR. This table holds 150,000 to 200,000 clones, approximately 12% found once. Input material: PBMCs. The TCR was taken from a man in his fifties in good health and CMV-seropositive. The V call is TRBV27, the J call TRBJ2-7, with D possibly being TRBD2 (5 bases). The CDR3 DNA is TGTGCCAGCAGTAACGGACTCCCGTTCGGCTACGAGCAGTACTTC. Its translation: CASSNGLPFGYEQYF.